This T cell receptor (beta chain) was sequenced for a study of T-cell memory formation after mild COVID-19. Looking at the study overall: Among the donors, TCR clusters were largely specific to each donor.

CDR3 size: 15 residues. CDR1 SGHAT and CDR2 FQNNGV come from the germline V gene. Trimming took 5 bases from V and 7 from J, leaving 20 bases between them. TCRdb itself ran the 5' RACE reads through MiXCR, one entry per CDR3 protein. Seen here are under 200,000 distinct CDR3 sequences, roughly a third observed once, and the top ten hold about 11%. General study results and limits: CM and EM subsets held most contracting CD4+ clones; EMRA held CD8+ ones. Clonal second-wave expansions that peaked on day 37 had unconfirmed SARS-CoV-2 specificity.

A word on this clonotype: Antigen specificity is unknown.

The sample consisted of PBMCs or a T cell subset sorted from them (not recorded which). This chain links TRBV11-2 with TRBJ1-2; D uncertain. The sequence was obtained from an adult woman who had mild COVID-19 (a few samples of this study predate the infection). Cell type and time point are not known. The CDR3 sequence is CASSPHRQTPVGYTF. CDR3 sequence (DNA): TGTGCCAGCAGCCCCCACCGGCAAACACCTGTTGGCTACACCTTC.